This TCR beta chain was identified in a study of neurological immune-mediated disorders. 5'RACE generated cDNA with 10-nucleotide random UMIs. From 15-18 subjects, every sequencing run obtained over 190 million TCR-beta sequences. One entry per CDR3 protein, called by TCRdb with MiXCR from the 5' RACE reads. This sample has about 65,000 distinct CDR3 sequences, with 3.5% to 4.5% found just once. This clonotype was seen many times. The V gene's germline CDR1 is SGHDN and CDR2 FVKESK. V was clipped by 4 bases and J by 6 bases; unmatched bases: 3. CDR3 size: 13 residues. This sequence was found in a man aged 50 to 59 with multiple sclerosis. The chain is built from TRBV14 and TRBJ2-3; 8 bases align to TRBD1. Sequencing used PBMCs. The CDR3 coding sequence is TGTGCCAGCAGCCTACAGGGGGTCGATACGCAGTATTTT. It yields the protein CASSLQGVDTQYF.